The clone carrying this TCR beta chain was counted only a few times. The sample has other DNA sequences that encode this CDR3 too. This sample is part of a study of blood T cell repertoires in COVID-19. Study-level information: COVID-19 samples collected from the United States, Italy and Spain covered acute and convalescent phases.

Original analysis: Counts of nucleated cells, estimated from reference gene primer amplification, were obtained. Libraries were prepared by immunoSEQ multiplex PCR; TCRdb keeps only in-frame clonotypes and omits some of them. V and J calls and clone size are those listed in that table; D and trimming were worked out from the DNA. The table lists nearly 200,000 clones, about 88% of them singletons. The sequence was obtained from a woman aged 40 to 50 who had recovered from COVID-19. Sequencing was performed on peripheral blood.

CDR3: CASSQGDTQYF. CDR3 bases: TGTGCCAGCTCACAGGGGGATACGCAGTATTTT. This rearrangement joins TRBV18 to TRBJ2-3; D is perhaps TRBD1 (5 bases). The germline V gene has CDR1 KGHSH and CDR2 LQKENI. The CDR3 length is 11 residues. Trimming pared 4 bases from V and 6 bases from J, leaving 5 bases between.